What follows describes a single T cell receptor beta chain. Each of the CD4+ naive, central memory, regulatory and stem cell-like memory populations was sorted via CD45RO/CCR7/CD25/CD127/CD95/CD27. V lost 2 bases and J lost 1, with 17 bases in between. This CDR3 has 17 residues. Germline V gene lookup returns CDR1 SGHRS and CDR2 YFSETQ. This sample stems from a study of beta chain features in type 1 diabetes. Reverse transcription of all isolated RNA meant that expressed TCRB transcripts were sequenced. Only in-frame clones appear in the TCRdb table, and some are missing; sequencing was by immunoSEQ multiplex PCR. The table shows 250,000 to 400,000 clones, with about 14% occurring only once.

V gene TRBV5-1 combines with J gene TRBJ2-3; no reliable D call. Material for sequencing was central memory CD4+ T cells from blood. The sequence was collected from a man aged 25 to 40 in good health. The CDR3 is CASSFLSGGFGTDTQYF. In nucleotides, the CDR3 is TGCGCCAGCAGCTTCCTCTCGGGTGGGTTCGGCACAGATACGCAGTATTTT. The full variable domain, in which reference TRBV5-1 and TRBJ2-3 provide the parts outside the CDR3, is KAGVTQTPRYLIKTRGQQVTLSCSPISGHRSVSWYQQTPGQGLQFLFEYFSETQRNKGNFPGRFSGRQFSNSRSEMNVSTLELGDSALYLCASSFLSGGFGTDTQYFGPGTRLTVL.